This TCR beta chain was found in a study of T cell clonotyping in hematopoietic cell transplantation. Study at large: Pretransplant recipient samples were taken after cytoreduction.

Turning to this clone: The antigen is unknown.

Study-wide results and caveats: No sorting was done, leaving CD4 and CD8 contributions mixed. Few recipient clonotypes overlapped donors; over 95% were de novo at given depth.

This CDR3 region has 13 residues. V was clipped by 4 bases and J by 1 base, with 7 bases between them. Germline CDR1 SGDLS, CDR2 YYNGEE. This sample's time point: recipient sample about 28 days before transplant, after cytoreduction. Measured with immunoSEQ multiplex PCR; TCRdb has only the in-frame clones, and not every one. The sample yields around 24,000 clones, roughly 84% seen once. This receptor was taken from a woman aged 55-70 years with acute myeloid leukemia. Some clones in this sample may be carry-over from other donors' samples. The sequences come from peripheral blood mononuclear cells, collected before stem cell transplant. This rearrangement joins TRBV9 to TRBJ2-3; a weak D match, TRBD2 (5 bases). The CDR3 DNA is TGTGCCAGCAGCCTAGCTCGCACAGATACGCAGTATTTT. Encoded protein: CASSLARTDTQYF.